A single sample is the source of the 5 T cell receptor beta chains below, sequenced in a study of identifying expanded T cells in peripheral blood. Clones were read by immunoSEQ multiplex PCR, and TCRdb kept only the in-frame ones, dropping some. Of 100,000 to 150,000 clones detected, more than 75% appear once; the ten largest clones hold 3.3%. The sequenced sample was blood. Receptors were obtained from a person aged 18-69 years in good health.

This rearrangement joins TRBV4-1 to TRBJ1-3; no definite D call. This CDR3 has 17 residues. V gave up 1 base and J gave up 0 bases, with 13 bases separating them. Germline V gene data show CDR1 as MGHRA and CDR2 as YSYEKL. For the CDR3, the DNA is TGCGCCAGCAGCCAAGGATACGGCGACTACTCTGGAAACACCATATATTTT. The encoded protein is CASSQGYGDYSGNTIYF.

This chain joins TRBV5-5 and TRBJ1-2, with D maybe TRBD1 (6 bases). The germline V and J ends were trimmed by 7 bases and 0 bases, with 19 bases remaining between them. Per the germline V gene, CDR1 is SGHKS and CDR2 is YYEKEE (reference sequence). The CDR3 is made up of 16 amino acids. DNA of the CDR3: TGTGCCAGCCGCAGGGGTCCGCCTCTCGCTAACTATGGCTACACCTTC. Its translation is CASRRGPPLANYGYTF.

The gene calls are TRBV5-4 and TRBJ2-5; 11 nucleotides align to TRBD1. There are 16 residues in the CDR3. Germline CDR1 reads SGHNT; CDR2 reads YYREEE (reference sequence). With 0 bases clipped from V and 2 bases from J, the junction kept 3 bases outside the gene matches. The CDR3 nucleotides read TGTGCCAGCAGCTTGGGTGGGGACAGGGGGCAAGAGACCCAGTACTTC. Protein product: CASSLGGDRGQETQYF. Drawing the rest from reference TRBV5-4 and TRBJ2-5, the complete variable domain is ETGVTQSPTHLIKTRGQQVTLRCSSQSGHNTVSWYQQALGQGPQFIFQYYREEENGRGNFPPRFSGLQFPNYSSELNVNALELDDSALYLCASSLGGDRGQETQYFGPGTRLLVL.

V is TRBV6-1 and J is TRBJ2-3, with a weak D call TRBD2 (5 bases). Germline CDR1 and CDR2: MNHNS and SASEGT. Trimming pared 6 bases from V and 3 bases from J, leaving 16 bases between. The CDR3 covers 15 residues. The CDR3 sequence: CASSPGSPRTDTQYF. The CDR3, as DNA: TGTGCCAGCAGCCCGGGGTCACCGAGGACAGATACGCAGTATTTT.

The V and J genes are TRBV6-6 and TRBJ1-4; the D is unclear. Germline V gene data show CDR1 as MNHNY and CDR2 as SVGAGI (reference sequence). Trimming pared 5 bases from V and 0 bases from J, leaving 4 bases between. The CDR3 spans 13 residues. The CDR3 region is CASSLSTNEKLFF. For the CDR3, the DNA is TGTGCCAGCAGTCTTTCAACTAATGAAAAACTGTTTTTT.